These 28 T cell receptor beta chains originate from one sample sequenced in a study of OX40 agonist ivuxolimab in advanced cancers. Using immunoSEQ multiplex PCR, the repertoire was profiled, and TCRdb retains in-frame clones only, with some absent. The sample has approximately 100,000 clones; around nine tenths are singletons. Sequenced material: CD4+ or CD8+ T cells sorted from blood, taken in a trial of the OX40 agonist ivuxolimab. These TCRs come from an adult with an advanced solid tumor such as melanoma, head and neck, liver or kidney cancer.

The chain recombines TRBV5-6 with TRBJ1-1; maybe TRBD1 (5 bases). Germline V lookup: CDR1 SGHDT, CDR2 YYEEEE. V dropped 4 bases and J dropped 4 bases, with 14 bases sitting between them. This CDR3 spans 14 amino acids. CDR3 in DNA: TGTGCCAGCAGCACCTTGGGGGGTGGCACTGAAGCTTTCTTT. Translated, it gives CASSTLGGGTEAFF.

V usage is TRBV29-1 and J usage is TRBJ2-7; weak D call: TRBD2 (6 bases). This CDR3 is 12 amino acids long. Per germline, CDR1 SQVTM and CDR2 ANQGSEA. V was cut by 5 bases and J by 2 bases, with 10 bases left in between. For the CDR3, the DNA is TGCAGCGTTTCCGCGGGAACCTACGAGCAGTACTTC. Amino acid sequence: CSVSAGTYEQYF.

The chain couples TRBV5-5 to TRBJ2-5; 9 positions agree with TRBD1. The length of the CDR3 is 16 residues. CDR1 is SGHKS, CDR2 YYEKEE, per germline (reference sequence). V lost 0 bases, J lost 2 bases, and 5 bases stayed unmatched. Written as DNA, the CDR3 is TGTGCCAGCAGCTTGGCCGGGGGACAGGGACAAGAGACCCAGTACTTC. Translated: CASSLAGGQGQETQYF. The variable domain in full, with the rest retrieved from reference TRBV5-5 and TRBJ2-5, is DAGVTQSPTHLIKTRGQQVTLRCSPISGHKSVSWYQQVLGQGPQFIFQYYEKEERGRGNFPDRFSARQFPNYSSELNVNALLLGDSALYLCASSLAGGQGQETQYFGPGTRLLVL.

The chain has TRBV28 and TRBJ1-2, with 7 bases lining up with TRBD1. Looked up from germline, CDR1 is MDHEN and CDR2 is SYDVKM. The CDR3 runs to 15 residues. The ends lost 2 bases at V and 5 bases at J; junction bases unmatched: 8. DNA for the CDR3: TGTGCCAGCAGTTTAACGACAGGGACCTCTTATGGCTACACCTTC. As protein: CASSLTTGTSYGYTF.

The chain links TRBV13 to TRBJ1-2; TRBD1 is a possible D gene (5 bases). Trimming took 6 bases from V and 12 from J, leaving 17 bases between them. In germline, CDR1 is PRHDT, CDR2 FYEKMQ (reference sequence). This CDR3 is built from 12 residues. DNA of the CDR3: TGTGCCAGCAGTGAGCAGGGCCCGGAGCACACCTTC. Residues: CASSEQGPEHTF.

J is TRBJ1-4 and V is TRBV19; 7 bases line up with TRBD1. The CDR3 loop spans 15 amino acids. The V gene's germline CDR1 is LNHDA and CDR2 SQIVND (reference sequence). Germline trimming cut 5 bases from V and 4 bases from J; bases unmatched to any gene: 7. The CDR3 nucleotides read TGTGCCAGTAGTCCCACGACAGGGAATAATGAAAAACTGTTTTTT. This translates into CASSPTTGNNEKLFF.

The V gene is TRBV5-6, the J gene TRBJ1-1; 7 nucleotides align to TRBD1. The ends lost 4 bases at V and 7 bases at J; junction bases unmatched: 7. CDR3 length: 13 amino acids. Germline lookup yields CDR1 SGHDT and CDR2 YYEEEE. DNA of the CDR3: TGTGCCAGCAGCCCAGCGGGGACAGTTGAAGCTTTCTTT. This sequence encodes CASSPAGTVEAFF.

The rearrangement uses TRBV7-2 and TRBJ1-2; TRBD1 might be the D (6 bases). The ends were cut back, 5 bases at V and 4 bases at J, with 20 bases in the middle. The V gene's germline CDR1 is SGHTA and CDR2 FQGNSA. This CDR3 spans 16 amino acids. Here the CDR3 DNA reads TGTGCCAGCAGCACCGGGGCCGTACAGGGAACCTATGGCTACACCTTC. It is translated as CASSTGAVQGTYGYTF.

The chain has TRBV5-3 and TRBJ2-2; TRBD1 agrees at 8 bases. TRBV5-3 is known as an ORF, though its function is uncertain. V lost 0 bases, J lost 3 bases, and 4 bases stayed unmatched. The CDR3 extends over 16 amino acids. The CDR3 sequence: CARSLEQGADTGELFF. The CDR3 bases are TGTGCCAGAAGCTTGGAGCAGGGGGCAGACACCGGGGAGCTGTTTTTT.

The V and J genes are TRBV7-6 and TRBJ2-7; tentative D call: TRBD1 (5 bases). Germline CDR1 is SGHVS and CDR2 is FNYEAQ. Trimming took 5 bases from V and 1 from J, leaving 9 bases between them. The length of the CDR3 is 13 residues. CDR3 coding DNA: TGTGCCAGCAGCCCACGACAGTCCTACGAGCAGTACTTC. Protein sequence: CASSPRQSYEQYF.

The J gene is TRBJ2-1, the V gene TRBV7-2; 12 bases line up with TRBD1. In germline, CDR1 is SGHTA, CDR2 FQGNSA. V was clipped by 5 bases and J by 10 bases; unmatched bases: 12. The CDR3 is 16 residues long. The CDR3 region is CASSQRGTGGPQEQFF. For the CDR3, the DNA is TGTGCCAGCAGCCAACGGGGGACAGGGGGCCCCCAGGAGCAGTTCTTC.

V is TRBV5-6 and J is TRBJ1-2; D not resolved. Germline V gives CDR1 SGHDT, CDR2 YYEEEE. With 4 bases removed from V and 1 base from J, the gap between germline ends came to 8 bases. This CDR3 is built from 13 residues. The CDR3 loop reads CASSGDRNYGYTF. The CDR3 DNA follows: TGTGCCAGCAGCGGCGACCGTAACTATGGCTACACCTTC.

This rearrangement joins TRBV18 to TRBJ1-4; D not certain. This CDR3 has 17 amino acids. Germline lookup yields CDR1 KGHSH and CDR2 LQKENI. V was shortened by 4 bases and J by 0 bases, with 15 bases between the two germline ends. The CDR3 bases are TGTGCCAGCTCACTTGTCCCGTTAAGGGCAACTAATGAAAAACTGTTTTTT. It yields the protein CASSLVPLRATNEKLFF.

The rearrangement joins TRBV7-2 to TRBJ1-5; the match to TRBD1 covers 7 bases. Germline lookup yields CDR1 SGHTA and CDR2 FQGNSA. The CDR3 is 13 residues long. V trimming: 3 bases; J trimming: 7 bases; junction bases outside the gene matches: 3. The CDR3, as DNA: TGTGCCAGCAGCTTGGGGGACAGACAGCCCCAGCATTTT. Amino acids: CASSLGDRQPQHF.

This rearrangement joins TRBV4-1 to TRBJ2-5, with D perhaps matching TRBD1 (8 bases). This CDR3 has 18 residues. V was pared by 1 base and J by 5 bases, with 23 bases between. Germline V lookup: CDR1 MGHRA, CDR2 YSYEKL. In DNA form, the CDR3 reads TGCGCCAGCAGCCAAGGATACAGTTTCGGACAGGGAGGGGAGACCCAGTACTTC. Residues: CASSQGYSFGQGGETQYF.

The chain is built from TRBV7-9 and TRBJ1-2; 8 positions agree with TRBD1. In germline, CDR1 is SEHNR, CDR2 FQNEAQ (reference sequence). Trimming took 4 bases from V and 4 from J; bases not matched to a gene: 14. The CDR3 is made up of 17 amino acids. CDR3 sequence reads: CASSSDRGESWGYGYTF. The CDR3 DNA reads as TGTGCCAGCAGCTCCGACAGGGGTGAAAGTTGGGGCTATGGCTACACCTTC.

V is TRBV14 and J is TRBJ2-1, with D maybe TRBD1 (5 bases). With 4 bases removed from V and 0 bases from J, the gap between germline ends came to 7 bases. The CDR3 is 14 residues long. Per germline, CDR1 SGHDN and CDR2 FVKESK. CDR3 residues: CASSPTVSYNEQFF. DNA for the CDR3: TGTGCCAGCAGCCCGACAGTCTCCTACAATGAGCAGTTCTTC.

This rearrangement joins TRBV25-1 to TRBJ2-3; D unresolved. V was shortened by 3 bases and J by 6 bases, with 16 bases between the two germline ends. CDR1 is MGHDK and CDR2 is SYGVNS in the germline V gene. The CDR3 spans 15 residues. DNA of the CDR3: TGTGCCAGCAGTGATCCTTCCGAACTCCACGATACGCAGTATTTT. The encoded protein is CASSDPSELHDTQYF. The complete variable domain, with remaining parts taken from reference TRBV25-1 and TRBJ2-3, reads EADIYQTPRYLVIGTGKKITLECSQTMGHDKMYWYQQDPGMELHLIHYSYGVNSTEKGDLSSESTVSRIRTEHFPLTLESARPSHTSQYLCASSDPSELHDTQYFGPGTRLTVL.

The chain uses TRBV6-5 and TRBJ1-1; D is possibly TRBD1 (5 bases). Trimming cost V 6 bases and J 6 bases, with 17 bases left between them. CDR1 is MNHEY, CDR2 SVGAGI, per germline. The CDR3 runs 14 residues. The CDR3 region is CASSPTAWDAEAFF. CDR3 DNA: TGTGCCAGCAGCCCGACAGCCTGGGACGCTGAAGCTTTCTTT.

The V and J genes are TRBV27 and TRBJ2-3; 12 nucleotides match TRBD2. Germline assignment: CDR1 MNHEY and CDR2 SMNVEV (reference sequence). V lost 2 bases and J lost 9; bases outside the gene matches: 9. This CDR3 comprises 16 residues. CDR3 in amino acids: CASSLLAGGQWYTQYF. The CDR3 DNA reads TGTGCCAGCAGTTTACTAGCGGGGGGGCAGTGGTACACGCAGTATTTT.

The rearrangement uses TRBV11-3 and TRBJ2-2; TRBD2 is a possible D gene (7 bases). The germline V gene has CDR1 SGHNT and CDR2 YENEEA. The germline V and J ends were trimmed by 7 bases and 7 bases, with 19 bases remaining between them. CDR3 length equals 15 residues. Written as DNA, the CDR3 is TGTGCCAGCACCCCGGAGGGGGGGGCCGGCGGGGAGCTGTTTTTT. Protein product: CASTPEGGAGGELFF.

This sequence joins TRBV10-2 and TRBJ2-1; 8 nucleotides line up with TRBD1. This CDR3 is 15 amino acids long. Trimming took 2 bases from V and 2 from J; bases not matched to a gene: 2. The V gene's germline CDR1 is WSHSY and CDR2 SAAADI. CDR3 in DNA: TGCGCCAGCAGTGAGCAGGGGGCAGCCTACAATGAGCAGTTCTTC. This translates into CASSEQGAAYNEQFF.

The count of this clone is one. The V call is TRBV9, the J call TRBJ1-2; D remains unclear. Germline V gene sequence: CDR1 SGDLS, CDR2 YYNGEE. This CDR3 is 15 amino acids long. The V and J ends lost 0 bases and 5 bases respectively, with 14 bases between them. The chain's CDR3 is CASSVGASNTYGYTF. CDR3 DNA: TGTGCCAGCAGCGTAGGAGCGTCGAATACTTATGGCTACACCTTC.

The chain employs TRBV5-1 and TRBJ1-1; D is unclear. CDR3 size: 13 residues. With 1 base removed from V and 9 bases from J, the gap between germline ends came to 13 bases. Germline-derived CDR1 and CDR2 are SGHRS and YFSETQ. The DNA of the CDR3 is TGCGCCAGCAGCTTGCAAACCGATACTCAAGCTTTCTTT. It yields the protein CASSLQTDTQAFF.

V and J are TRBV5-1 and TRBJ1-5; D possibly corresponds to TRBD1 (5 bases). The CDR3 loop spans 15 amino acids. Trimming left V 0 bases short and J 2 bases short, with 9 bases between. In germline, CDR1 is SGHRS, CDR2 YFSETQ. As DNA, the CDR3 is TGCGCCAGCAGCTTGGGACAGTCACGCAATCAGCCCCAGCATTTT. Translation: CASSLGQSRNQPQHF.

Worth noting for this clone: Other DNA sequences in this sample translate to the same CDR3. This chain joins TRBV6-1 and TRBJ2-7, with a weak D call TRBD1 (5 bases). The CDR3 runs to 12 residues. The germline CDR1 and CDR2 sequences are MNHNS and SASEGT. Between the trimmed V and J ends, which lost 4 bases and 7 bases, there was a span of 11 bases. CDR3 nucleotide sequence: TGTGCCAGCAGTGGGACCCGACAGGAGCAGTACTTC. Its protein is CASSGTRQEQYF.

The V and J genes are TRBV4-1 and TRBJ2-5; D is unresolved. The V gene lost 6 bases and the J gene lost 4 bases, with 18 bases spanning the gap. The germline V gene encodes CDR1 MGHRA and CDR2 YSYEKL. The CDR3 consists of 15 residues. DNA for the CDR3: TGCGCCAGCAGTAGCCGATCCCAGAGCCCAGAGACCCAGTACTTC. It encodes CASSSRSQSPETQYF.

This chain links TRBV4-1 with TRBJ1-3; tentative D call: TRBD1 (6 bases). V was shortened by 0 bases and J by 0 bases, with 15 bases between the two germline ends. The germline V gene has CDR1 MGHRA and CDR2 YSYEKL. This CDR3 comprises 18 residues. CDR3 region: CASSQDPIGGFSGNTIYF. As DNA, the CDR3 is TGCGCCAGCAGCCAAGATCCGATCGGGGGCTTCTCTGGAAACACCATATATTTT.